Shown below are 16 T cell receptor beta chains from a single sample sequenced in a study of blood T cell repertoires in COVID-19. Sequenced by immunoSEQ multiplex PCR; TCRdb stores in-frame clones only, minus some. This sample has about 260,000 clones, with around 82% found just once. Sequencing was done on a sample of peripheral blood. The receptors were gathered from a woman between 45 and 60 years old who had recovered from COVID-19.

This chain joins TRBV5-1 and TRBJ1-1; 8 nucleotides align to TRBD1. V lost 3 bases to trimming and J lost 4 bases; unmatched junction nucleotides: 11. The CDR3 runs to 16 residues. Germline assignment: CDR1 SGHRS and CDR2 YFSETQ. The CDR3 nucleotides read TGCGCCAGCAGCTCCGGGGCAAGACAGGGGCCCACTGAAGCTTTCTTT. It specifies CASSSGARQGPTEAFF.

The J gene is TRBJ2-2, the V gene TRBV15; a possible D gene is TRBD1 (6 bases). The germline V gene encodes CDR1 LNHNV and CDR2 YYDKDF (reference sequence). V lost 6 bases and J 2 bases, leaving 10 bases between the germline ends. This CDR3 is 14 amino acids long. The CDR3 sequence: CATRGQFNTGELFF. CDR3 sequence (DNA): TGTGCCACCAGAGGACAGTTTAACACCGGGGAGCTGTTTTTT.

This clone was observed a handful of times. Additional DNA sequences in this sample encode the identical CDR3. The rearrangement links TRBV9 to TRBJ1-5; 9 nucleotides match TRBD1. Losses at the gene ends were 4 bases for V and 4 bases for J; bases not matched to a gene: 3. The CDR3 is 14 amino acids. Germline V gene lookup returns CDR1 SGDLS and CDR2 YYNGEE. DNA of the CDR3: TGTGCCAGCAGCTTCGGACAGGGGAATCAGCCCCAGCATTTT. Amino acids: CASSFGQGNQPQHF.

V and J are TRBV9 and TRBJ2-7; 8 nucleotides line up with TRBD2. CDR1 and CDR2 from the germline V gene are SGDLS and YYNGEE. CDR3 length: 16 amino acids. The ends lost 0 bases at V and 3 bases at J; junction bases unmatched: 8. The CDR3 nucleotides read TGTGCCAGCAGCGTAGGAAGTAGCGGGGTACTCTACGAGCAGTACTTC. Protein: CASSVGSSGVLYEQYF.

The chain joins TRBV4-3 to TRBJ2-7, with 7 bases identical to TRBD1. V gave up 5 bases and J gave up 0 bases; unmatched junction bases: 7. Germline V gene lookup returns CDR1 LGHNA and CDR2 YSLEER. The CDR3 has 15 amino acids. The CDR3 loop is CASSLQQGPSYEQYF. Written as DNA, the CDR3 is TGCGCCAGCAGCTTGCAACAGGGGCCCTCCTACGAGCAGTACTTC.

The chain combines TRBV4-2 with TRBJ2-1; unclear D gene. Germline CDR1 and CDR2: LGHNA and YNFKEQ. This CDR3 comprises 15 residues. V lost 0 bases and J lost 0, with 6 bases in between. For the CDR3, the DNA is TGTGCCAGCAGCCAAGATCCCAGCTCCTACAATGAGCAGTTCTTC. It translates to CASSQDPSSYNEQFF.

The chain carries TRBV9 and TRBJ1-6, with D possibly being TRBD1 (6 bases). Germline loops: CDR1 SGDLS, CDR2 YYNGEE. The CDR3 runs 18 residues. V was pared by 4 bases and J by 0 bases, with 17 bases between. The CDR3 DNA follows: TGTGCCAGCAGCCATGGACAGTCTGCCAACTCCTATAATTCACCCCTCCACTTT. Translation: CASSHGQSANSYNSPLHF.

This clone turned up a few times. The chain is built from TRBV6-6 and TRBJ1-1; D gene ambiguous. Looked up from germline, CDR1 is MNHNY and CDR2 is SVGAGI (reference sequence). This CDR3 has 11 residues. V was cut by 8 bases and J by 4 bases, with 8 bases left in between. The CDR3 sequence is CASGRFTEAFF. DNA for the CDR3: TGTGCCAGCGGGAGATTCACTGAAGCTTTCTTT.

J is TRBJ2-1 and V is TRBV6-6; D is uncertain. Looked up from germline, CDR1 is MNHNY and CDR2 is SVGAGI (reference sequence). V was pared by 4 bases and J by 2 bases, with 12 bases between. The length of the CDR3 is 15 residues. CDR3 sequence reads: CASSSGRLAYNEQFF. CDR3 nucleotide sequence: TGTGCCAGCAGTTCGGGTAGGTTGGCCTACAATGAGCAGTTCTTC.

The chain joins TRBV4-3 to TRBJ2-1; D might be TRBD2 (6 bases). The CDR3 has 15 residues. Germline CDR1 LGHNA, CDR2 YSLEER. Trimming removed 1 base from V and 5 bases from J, with 12 bases in between. The CDR3: CASSQVAAGNNEQFF. The CDR3 DNA sequence: TGCGCCAGCAGCCAAGTCGCTGCGGGAAACAATGAGCAGTTCTTC.

The V gene is TRBV10-3, the J gene TRBJ1-1; possibly TRBD1 for D (5 bases). V lost 6 bases and J lost 2, with 7 bases in between. Germline V gene lookup returns CDR1 ENHRY and CDR2 SYGVKD. The CDR3 contains 12 residues. The CDR3 nucleotides read TGTGCCATCAGGGGGCTTAACACTGAAGCTTTCTTT. It codes for CAIRGLNTEAFF.

V usage is TRBV7-9 and J usage is TRBJ2-7; 7 nucleotides agree with TRBD1. This CDR3 has 12 amino acids. The ends lost 5 bases at V and 3 bases at J; junction bases unmatched: 1. In germline, CDR1 is SEHNR, CDR2 FQNEAQ (reference sequence). CDR3 sequence reads: CASSGTDYEQYF. CDR3 nucleotide sequence: TGTGCCAGCAGCGGGACAGACTACGAGCAGTACTTC.

The chain carries TRBV30 and TRBJ2-4; D is possibly TRBD1 (5 bases). Germline-derived CDR1 and CDR2 are GTSNPN and SVGIG (reference sequence). There are 17 residues in the CDR3. V lost 3 bases to trimming and J lost 0 bases, with 18 bases between them. The CDR3 nucleotides read TGTGCCTGGAGCGCTCGCCAGGGAATCCTAGCCAAAAACATTCAGTACTTC. Translated: CAWSARQGILAKNIQYF. The variable domain in full, completed from reference TRBV30 and TRBJ2-4, reads SQTIHQWPATLVQPVGSPLSLECTVEGTSNPNLYWYRQAAGRGLQLLFYSVGIGQISSEVPQNLSASRPQDRQFILSSKKLLLSDSGFYLCAWSARQGILAKNIQYFGAGTRLSVL.

The rearrangement joins TRBV27 to TRBJ1-6, with 7 bases that match TRBD1. The germline V gene encodes CDR1 MNHEY and CDR2 SMNVEV (reference sequence). The CDR3 is 15 amino acids. The junction had 13 bases not matched to a gene; V was cut back by 10 bases and J by 7 bases. CDR3 DNA sequence: TGTGCCACCCGCCGACAGGGAAGCTTAAATTCACCCCTCCACTTT. It translates to CATRRQGSLNSPLHF.

V usage is TRBV28 and J usage is TRBJ2-1, with 7 nucleotides matching TRBD1. The V segment lost 5 bases and the J segment 5 bases; nucleotides outside the gene matches: 9. The CDR3 runs to 15 residues. Germline lookup yields CDR1 MDHEN and CDR2 SYDVKM. CDR3 loop: CASSLIGGAHNEQFF. CDR3 nucleotide sequence: TGTGCCAGCAGTCTGATAGGGGGCGCCCACAATGAGCAGTTCTTC.

The V call is TRBV6-4, the J call TRBJ2-1, with TRBD2 matching over 14 bases. The CDR3 spans 20 residues. Germline V gene lookup returns CDR1 MRHNA and CDR2 SNTAGT. The trim removed 5 bases at V and 0 bases at J, leaving 12 bases unmatched. This chain's CDR3 is CASSKLGTSGGPNSYNEQFF. CDR3 sequence (DNA): TGTGCCAGCAGTAAGCTCGGGACTAGCGGGGGACCAAACTCCTACAATGAGCAGTTCTTC.